The rows below give T cell receptor beta chains drawn from one sample of a study of CD8+ T cells in alopecia areata. Method: immunoSEQ multiplex PCR; TCRdb's copy keeps in-frame clones and lacks some. Here the sample spans 150,000 to 250,000 clones, roughly 64% being singletons. The sequencing here drew on CD4+ T cells sorted from blood, taken at week 24, from a patient treated with tofacitinib. The source is a human donor with alopecia areata. CDR3s include the opening cysteine and the closing phenylalanine or tryptophan. The order of the fields is CDR3 length, D gene, V gene, J gene, clone size, CDR3 protein, CDR3 DNA. A D gene is named only where the DNA matches it firmly. Size tells how often a clone was seen (once, few, many) or the class of an expanded clone, and some rows leave it out.

CDR3 length: 11
D gene: NA
V gene: TRBV29-1
J gene: TRBJ1-2
clone size: few
CDR3 protein: CSVGAGEGYTF
CDR3 DNA: TGCAGCGTTGGGGCAGGGGAGGGCTACACCTTC

CDR3 length: 12
D gene: NA
V gene: TRBV29-1
J gene: TRBJ1-1
clone size: few
CDR3 protein: CSADLGGTEAFF
CDR3 DNA: TGCAGCGCCGATCTTGGAGGGACTGAAGCTTTCTTT

CDR3 length: 14
D gene: TRBD1
V gene: TRBV5-1
J gene: TRBJ2-7
clone size: few
CDR3 protein: CASSLGDRGHEQYF
CDR3 DNA: TGCGCCAGCAGCTTGGGGGACAGGGGGCACGAGCAGTACTTC

CDR3 length: 13
D gene: NA
V gene: TRBV7-9
J gene: TRBJ1-1
clone size: NA
CDR3 protein: CASSLDPNTEAFF
CDR3 DNA: TGTGCCAGCAGCTTAGACCCAAACACTGAAGCTTTCTTT

CDR3 length: 15
D gene: TRBD1
V gene: TRBV29-1
J gene: TRBJ2-2
clone size: few
CDR3 protein: CSVRTGTANTGELFF
CDR3 DNA: TGCAGCGTGCGAACCGGGACAGCGAACACCGGGGAGCTGTTTTTT

CDR3 length: 13
D gene: NA
V gene: TRBV6-1
J gene: TRBJ2-5
clone size: NA
CDR3 protein: CASERAPQETQYF
CDR3 DNA: TGTGCCAGCGAGCGGGCCCCCCAAGAGACCCAGTACTTC

CDR3 length: 17
D gene: TRBD1
V gene: TRBV18
J gene: TRBJ2-6
clone size: NA
CDR3 protein: CASSAGTGGSGANVLTF
CDR3 DNA: TGTGCCAGCTCGGCCGGGACAGGGGGCTCTGGGGCCAACGTCCTGACTTTC

CDR3 length: 18
D gene: NA
V gene: TRBV9
J gene: TRBJ2-3
clone size: NA
CDR3 protein: CASSVDFYGDSSTDTQYF
CDR3 DNA: TGTGCCAGCAGCGTAGATTTTTATGGGGACTCTAGCACAGATACGCAGTATTTT

CDR3 length: 14
D gene: NA
V gene: TRBV6-5
J gene: TRBJ1-5
clone size: few
CDR3 protein: CASRRAGRDQPQHF
CDR3 DNA: NA

CDR3 length: 18
D gene: NA
V gene: TRBV21-1
J gene: TRBJ2-6
clone size: NA
CDR3 protein: CASSDAGGPPSGANVLTF
CDR3 DNA: TGTGCCAGCAGTGACGCAGGGGGTCCCCCCTCTGGGGCCAACGTCCTGACTTTC

CDR3 length: 14
D gene: NA
V gene: TRBV2
J gene: TRBJ1-5
clone size: few
CDR3 protein: CASSGRREGQPQHF
CDR3 DNA: TGTGCCAGCAGTGGGCGCCGAGAGGGTCAGCCCCAGCATTTT

CDR3 length: 13
D gene: NA
V gene: TRBV9
J gene: TRBJ1-4
clone size: NA
CDR3 protein: CASSVGGVSKLFF
CDR3 DNA: TGTGCCAGCAGCGTAGGGGGAGTCTCAAAACTGTTTTTT

CDR3 length: 12
D gene: NA
V gene: TRBV29-1
J gene: TRBJ2-7
clone size: once
CDR3 protein: CSVVKSSYEQYF
CDR3 DNA: TGCAGCGTTGTGAAGTCCTCCTACGAGCAGTACTTC

CDR3 length: 15
D gene: TRBD2
V gene: TRBV5-6
J gene: TRBJ2-7
clone size: few
CDR3 protein: CASSFDPSGSYEQYF
CDR3 DNA: TGTGCCAGCAGCTTTGACCCTAGCGGATCCTACGAGCAGTACTTC

CDR3 length: 15
D gene: NA
V gene: TRBV28
J gene: TRBJ2-1
clone size: NA
CDR3 protein: CASHRGVPSYNEQFF
CDR3 DNA: TGTGCCAGCCATCGTGGGGTGCCCTCTTACAATGAGCAGTTCTTC

CDR3 length: 14
D gene: NA
V gene: TRBV6-4
J gene: TRBJ1-1
clone size: NA
CDR3 protein: CASSDSLWGTEAFF
CDR3 DNA: TGTGCCAGCAGTGACTCTCTCTGGGGCACTGAAGCTTTCTTT